These 22 T cell receptor beta chains originate from one sample sequenced in a study of cytomegalovirus exposure and HLA in healthy donors. Primers included in the PCR were 60 Vbeta and 13 Jbeta primers. The assay was immunoSEQ multiplex PCR, and TCRdb's table has in-frame clones only and misses some. The sample includes 50,000 to 60,000 clones, roughly 80% of them seen just once. Specimen: PBMCs. These receptors were taken from a woman in her thirties or forties in good health and CMV-seropositive.

The chain combines TRBV6-1 with TRBJ1-1; possible D gene TRBD1, 5 bases. The CDR3 is made up of 14 amino acids. V lost 6 bases and J lost 1, with 12 bases in between. Germline assignment: CDR1 MNHNS and CDR2 SASEGT. The chain's CDR3 is CASRSQGGNTEAFF. Written as DNA, the CDR3 is TGTGCCAGCAGGTCGCAGGGTGGGAACACTGAAGCTTTCTTT.

The genes are TRBV5-3 and TRBJ2-3; the D is unclear. TRBV5-3 has ORF status, its function being uncertain. The CDR3 runs 12 residues. The V and J ends lost 0 bases and 5 bases respectively, with 4 bases between them. CDR3: CARSLVIDTQYF. CDR3 coding DNA: TGTGCCAGAAGCTTGGTAATAGATACGCAGTATTTT.

The V gene is TRBV18, the J gene TRBJ2-7; D not certain. Germline V gene data show CDR1 as KGHSH and CDR2 as LQKENI. With 6 bases removed from V and 7 bases from J, the gap between germline ends came to 19 bases. The CDR3 contains 14 residues. The CDR3 protein is CASSTLSQPREQYF. As DNA, the CDR3 is TGTGCCAGCTCCACGCTGTCCCAGCCGAGGGAGCAGTACTTC.

This clone showed up just once. This sequence joins TRBV14 and TRBJ2-7, with D possibly matching TRBD2 (6 bases). CDR3 length: 16 amino acids. Germline V CDR1 and CDR2: SGHDN, FVKESK. Trimming removed 1 base from V and 1 base from J, with 14 bases in between. This CDR3 reads CASSQGGGSLSYEQYF. The CDR3 coding sequence is TGTGCCAGCAGCCAAGGTGGAGGGTCACTTTCCTACGAGCAGTACTTC. The variable domain in full, completed from reference TRBV14 and TRBJ2-7, reads EAGVTQFPSHSVIEKGQTVTLRCDPISGHDNLYWYRRVMGKEIKFLLHFVKESKQDESGMPNNRFLAERTGGTYSTLKVQPAELEDSGVYFCASSQGGGSLSYEQYFGPGTRLTVT.

This clone turned up a few times. The V call is TRBV6-1, the J call TRBJ1-6; possible D gene TRBD1, 5 bases. This CDR3 has 12 amino acids. V dropped 6 bases and J dropped 7 bases, with 7 bases sitting between them. Looked up from germline, CDR1 is MNHNS and CDR2 is SASEGT. CDR3 loop: CASRSGNSPLHF. The CDR3 nucleotides read TGTGCCAGCAGGTCAGGGAATTCACCCCTCCACTTT.

The sample holds a few counts of this clone. The CDR3 is CASAGQSNQPQHF. CDR3 sequence (DNA): TGTGCCAGCGCGGGACAGAGCAATCAGCCCCAGCATTTT. The rearrangement uses TRBV10-3 and TRBJ1-5, with 7 bases lining up with TRBD1. With V trimmed by 10 bases and J by 1 base, 4 bases remained unmatched. The CDR3 contains 13 residues. Germline values: CDR1 ENHRY, CDR2 SYGVKD.

The CDR3, as DNA: TGTGCCAGCACCCCAAGTCTTCGAGAAACCGGGGAGCTGTTTTTT. Translating it yields CASTPSLRETGELFF. The chain uses TRBV6-1 and TRBJ2-2; the D is unclear. The CDR3 length is 15 residues. The V end was cut by 7 bases, the J end by 5 bases, with 17 bases between. Germline CDR1 is MNHNS and CDR2 is SASEGT.

V gene TRBV4-2 combines with J gene TRBJ1-3; D remains unclear. Germline CDR1 reads LGHNA; CDR2 reads YNFKEQ. The length of the CDR3 is 18 residues. V dropped 0 bases and J dropped 4 bases, with 19 bases sitting between them. The chain's CDR3 is CASSQDGTKVGVGNTIYF. The CDR3 DNA follows: TGTGCCAGCAGCCAAGATGGTACCAAGGTGGGAGTCGGAAACACCATATATTTT.

This clone showed up just once. The rearrangement uses TRBV6-1 and TRBJ2-5; 7 bases agree with TRBD2. The ends lost 6 bases at V and 1 base at J; junction bases unmatched: 8. Germline CDR1 MNHNS, CDR2 SASEGT. The CDR3 is 15 amino acids. For the CDR3, the DNA is TGTGCCAGCAGCAAAATAGCGGGTACCCAAGAGACCCAGTACTTC. This gives the protein CASSKIAGTQETQYF.

The rearrangement uses TRBV4-1 and TRBJ1-6; D is possibly TRBD1 (5 bases). Germline CDR1 is MGHRA and CDR2 is YSYEKL. The V and J ends lost 0 bases and 9 bases respectively, with 12 bases between them. The CDR3 length is 15 residues. The CDR3 nucleotides read TGCGCCAGCAGCCAAGACTCCAGGGTGAGTTCACCCCTCCACTTT. Its translation: CASSQDSRVSSPLHF.

The J gene is TRBJ1-2, the V gene TRBV28, with 11 positions matching TRBD1. Germline CDR1 is MDHEN and CDR2 is SYDVKM. The CDR3 is 14 amino acids. Unmatched junction bases numbered 7, after V lost 5 bases and J lost 8 bases. CDR3 nucleotides: TGTGCCAGCAGTCGGGCGGACAGGGGGCGAGGCTACACCTTC. Amino acid sequence: CASSRADRGRGYTF.

The chain links TRBV10-3 to TRBJ1-1; TRBD1 is a possible D gene (5 bases). Germline-derived CDR1 and CDR2 are ENHRY and SYGVKD. CDR3 length: 13 residues. With 7 bases removed from V and 2 bases from J, the gap between germline ends came to 11 bases. The CDR3 coding sequence is TGTGCCATCAATCAGGGTCCAAACACTGAAGCTTTCTTT. This gives the protein CAINQGPNTEAFF.

This clone was seen only once. The chain links TRBV11-2 to TRBJ1-4, with D possibly TRBD1 on 5 matching bases. CDR1 SGHAT and CDR2 FQNNGV come from the germline V gene. This CDR3 spans 15 amino acids. V lost 3 bases and J lost 7, with 15 bases in between. This CDR3 reads CASSFLGQKGEKLFF. The CDR3 coding sequence is TGTGCCAGCAGCTTCCTGGGGCAAAAAGGTGAAAAACTGTTTTTT. The full variable domain, rest sourced from reference TRBV11-2 and TRBJ1-4, is EAGVAQSPRYKIIEKRQSVAFWCNPISGHATLYWYQQILGQGPKLLIQFQNNGVVDDSQLPKDRFSAERLKGVDSTLKIQPAKLEDSAVYLCASSFLGQKGEKLFFGSGTQLSVL.

The chain employs TRBV7-2 and TRBJ1-5; 7 bases are shared with TRBD1. The J segment lost 2 bases and the V segment lost 8 bases, leaving 6 bases of the junction unmatched. CDR1 and CDR2 from the germline V gene are SGHTA and FQGNSA. This CDR3 spans 14 amino acids. Here the CDR3 DNA reads TGTGCCAGCGGGCCAGACAGGGGCAATCAGCCCCAGCATTTT. Protein product: CASGPDRGNQPQHF.

V and J are TRBV2 and TRBJ2-3; the match to TRBD1 covers 10 bases. Germline lookup yields CDR1 SNHLY and CDR2 FYNNEI. V lost 2 bases to trimming and J lost 1 base; unmatched junction nucleotides: 6. The CDR3 totals 17 residues. CDR3 sequence (DNA): TGTGCCAGCAGTGAAACTCGGACAGGGGGGGGCACAGATACGCAGTATTTT. It codes for CASSETRTGGGTDTQYF.

This chain joins TRBV7-7 and TRBJ2-5, with 7 bases fitting TRBD1. CDR1 is SSHAT and CDR2 is FNYEAQ in the germline V gene (reference sequence). The V and J ends lost 5 bases and 2 bases, in that order; junction bases with no gene match: 5. The CDR3 contains 14 residues. The CDR3 nucleotides are TGTGCCAGCAGCCTAGGGGGCCGGCAAGAGACCCAGTACTTC. It translates to CASSLGGRQETQYF.

The chain's CDR3 is CASRAEEKLFF. Written as DNA, the CDR3 is TGTGCCAGCAGGGCTGAAGAAAAACTGTTTTTT. This chain connects TRBV6-1 to TRBJ1-4; no firm D call. This CDR3 is 11 amino acids long. Germline V gene lookup returns CDR1 MNHNS and CDR2 SASEGT. The V end was cut by 6 bases, the J end by 8 bases, with 7 bases between.

V and J are TRBV2 and TRBJ2-7; perhaps TRBD2 as D (6 bases). Germline CDR1 SNHLY, CDR2 FYNNEI. V was trimmed by 7 bases and J by 3 bases, leaving 19 bases between them. This CDR3 contains 15 residues. For the CDR3, the DNA is TGTGCCAGCATTCCCGACATCCGCGGGGACTACGAGCAGTACTTC. This gives the protein CASIPDIRGDYEQYF.

This clone has a handful of counts. This chain uses TRBV7-3 with TRBJ2-7, with D perhaps TRBD2 (6 bases). The CDR3 length is 12 residues. V was shortened by 5 bases and J by 3 bases, with 8 bases between the two germline ends. Germline-derived CDR1 and CDR2 are SGHTA and FQGTGA. CDR3 sequence reads: CASSPGSYEQYF. In nucleotides, the CDR3 is TGTGCCAGCAGCCCCGGGAGCTACGAGCAGTACTTC.

The chain joins TRBV9 to TRBJ2-1; 13 bases agree with TRBD2. The CDR3 totals 17 residues. The ends lost 0 bases at V and 8 bases at J; junction bases unmatched: 8. Looked up from germline, CDR1 is SGDLS and CDR2 is YYNGEE. CDR3 DNA: TGTGCCAGCAGCGTAGATACTAGCGGGGGGGCCAGGGATGAGCAGTTCTTC. Its protein product is CASSVDTSGGARDEQFF.

The V call is TRBV6-4, the J call TRBJ2-3; possibly TRBD2 for D (5 bases). CDR3 length: 13 amino acids. CDR1 MRHNA and CDR2 SNTAGT come from the germline V gene. Trimming removed 6 bases at V and 5 bases at J, with 12 bases between. This CDR3 reads CASSHERGDTQYF. The CDR3 bases are TGTGCCAGCAGCCACGAACGGGGAGATACGCAGTATTTT.

The table lists this clone with a count of one. This chain joins TRBV7-9 and TRBJ2-1, with 7 positions matching TRBD1. This CDR3 has 15 residues. Trimming cost V 2 bases and J 5 bases; bases outside gene matches: 6. CDR1 SEHNR and CDR2 FQNEAQ come from the germline V gene (reference sequence). The CDR3: CASSLRGLQDNEQFF. The CDR3 DNA reads as TGTGCCAGCAGCTTAAGGGGGCTACAAGACAATGAGCAGTTCTTC.